Below, 13 T cell receptor beta chains from the same sample are listed, as sequenced in a study of T-cell reconstitution after alpha-beta-depleted transplantation in children. A TCRbeta library incorporating unique molecular identifiers was prepared. Each CDR3 protein gets one entry after TCRdb re-called the PCR reads with MiXCR. This sample has almost 250,000 distinct CDR3 sequences; about 25% occur once, and the top ten carry less than 3.5%. The starting material was PBMCs, obtained before TCRalphabeta/CD19-depleted stem cell transplant. The receptors here all came from a girl aged 2 to 10 with Fanconi anemia, due to receive a stem cell transplant.

This clonotype came up many times. CDR3 sequence: CASRLTPRTSPLHF. DNA of the CDR3: TGTGCCAGCAGACTAACCCCGAGAACCTCACCCCTCCACTTT. The rearrangement joins TRBV12-3 or TRBV12-4 to TRBJ1-6; D is ambiguous. V was cut by 6 bases and J by 10 bases, with 16 bases left in between. The CDR3 sequence is 14 residues long.

This rearrangement joins TRBV20-1 to TRBJ2-7; perhaps TRBD1 as D (6 bases). V was cut by 3 bases and J by 6 bases, with 15 bases left in between. The CDR3 totals 13 residues. CDR1 and CDR2 (germline): DFQATT, SNEGSKA (reference sequence). CDR3 protein: CSASSRTDSEQYF. CDR3 sequence (DNA): TGCAGTGCTAGCAGTCGGACAGATAGCGAGCAGTACTTC.

The CDR3 DNA follows: TGTGCCAGCAGTTTAAGTTTCGGGGCCCAGTACTTC. This sequence encodes CASSLSFGAQYF. The chain links TRBV28 to TRBJ2-5; D may be TRBD2 (5 bases). This CDR3 contains 12 residues. CDR1 is MDHEN and CDR2 is SYDVKM in the germline V gene. Trimming removed 2 bases at V and 9 bases at J, with 10 bases between.

J is TRBJ2-2 and V is TRBV27; tentatively, D is TRBD2 (6 bases). CDR1 and CDR2 (germline): MNHEY, SMNVEV (reference sequence). There are 15 residues in the CDR3. V was pared by 5 bases and J by 1 base, with 11 bases between. CDR3 nucleotide sequence: TGTGCCAGCAGTCTTGGACTATTGAACACCGGGGAGCTGTTTTTT. Its protein is CASSLGLLNTGELFF.

This clonotype was observed a few times. The chain couples TRBV5-1 to TRBJ1-3, with D possibly being TRBD1 (5 bases). The CDR3 is 15 amino acids. Germline loops: CDR1 SGHRS, CDR2 YFSETQ. V was trimmed by 4 bases and J by 0 bases, leaving 11 bases between them. CDR3 sequence (DNA): TGCGCCAGCAGCCAAACAGGAAACTCTGGAAACACCATATATTTT. Its protein product is CASSQTGNSGNTIYF. Supplemented by reference TRBV5-1 and TRBJ1-3, the full variable domain reads KAGVTQTPRYLIKTRGQQVTLSCSPISGHRSVSWYQQTPGQGLQFLFEYFSETQRNKGNFPGRFSGRQFSNSRSEMNVSTLELGDSALYLCASSQTGNSGNTIYFGEGSWLTVV.

This clonotype was observed a handful of times. This sequence joins TRBV28 and TRBJ2-7; TRBD1 agrees at 8 bases. Germline values: CDR1 MDHEN, CDR2 SYDVKM. The CDR3 is 15 residues long. The ends lost 2 bases at V and 3 bases at J; junction bases unmatched: 6. The CDR3, as DNA: TGTGCCAGCAGTTTAGCGACAGGGGTACACTACGAGCAGTACTTC. It encodes CASSLATGVHYEQYF.

This chain's CDR3 is CSVDHGYTF. Written as DNA, the CDR3 is TGCAGCGTTGATCATGGCTACACCTTC. This chain uses TRBV29-1 with TRBJ1-2; D not resolved. The ends were cut back, 3 bases at V and 6 bases at J, with 2 bases in the middle. This CDR3 is built from 9 residues. The germline V gene has CDR1 SQVTM and CDR2 ANQGSEA.

V gene TRBV20-1 combines with J gene TRBJ2-7, with D perhaps matching TRBD1 (5 bases). The length of the CDR3 is 14 residues. The V and J ends lost 4 bases and 0 bases respectively, with 13 bases between them. Per germline, CDR1 DFQATT and CDR2 SNEGSKA (reference sequence). The CDR3 protein is CSAKRQSLSYEQYF. The CDR3 nucleotides read TGCAGTGCTAAGAGACAGTCCCTCTCCTACGAGCAGTACTTC.

This rearrangement joins TRBV6-2 or TRBV6-3 to TRBJ2-3; 7 positions match TRBD1. CDR1 MNHEY and CDR2 SVGEGT come from the germline V gene. The CDR3 extends over 13 amino acids. Unmatched junction bases numbered 4, after V lost 6 bases and J lost 4 bases. CDR3 nucleotide sequence: TGTGCCAGCAGCAAGGGACAGCCAGATACGCAGTATTTT. As protein: CASSKGQPDTQYF.

V gene TRBV9 combines with J gene TRBJ2-1, with TRBD2 identical over 9 bases. The CDR3 runs to 15 residues. Germline V lookup: CDR1 SGDLS, CDR2 YYNGEE. Germline trimming cut 1 base from V and 5 bases from J; bases unmatched to any gene: 4. For the CDR3, the DNA is TGTGCCAGCAGCGTATCTAGCGGGGAAAACAATGAGCAGTTCTTC. Amino acids: CASSVSSGENNEQFF.

The chain joins TRBV7-3 to TRBJ2-3, with TRBD2 identical over 8 bases. Germline V gene lookup returns CDR1 SGHTA and CDR2 FQGTGA. With 1 base clipped from V and 1 base from J, the junction kept 4 bases outside the gene matches. The CDR3 has 16 amino acids. This CDR3 is CASSLSGGQGTDTQYF. The CDR3, as DNA: TGTGCCAGCAGCTTAAGCGGGGGGCAAGGCACAGATACGCAGTATTTT. Drawing the rest from reference TRBV7-3 and TRBJ2-3, the complete variable domain is GAGVSQTPSNKVTEKGKYVELRCDPISGHTALYWYRQSLGQGPEFLIYFQGTGAADDSGLPNDRFFAVRPEGSVSTLKIQRTERGDSAVYLCASSLSGGQGTDTQYFGPGTRLTVL.

This clonotype occurred many times. V gene TRBV20-1 combines with J gene TRBJ1-1; TRBD1 aligns across 8 bases. Germline V gene sequence: CDR1 DFQATT, CDR2 SNEGSKA (reference sequence). The J segment lost 5 bases and the V segment lost 2 bases, leaving 4 bases of the junction unmatched. The CDR3 extends over 13 amino acids. CDR3 sequence reads: CSARQGARTEAFF. The CDR3 coding sequence is TGCAGTGCTAGACAGGGGGCGCGAACTGAAGCTTTCTTT.

This clonotype was observed a handful of times. This sequence joins TRBV29-1 and TRBJ2-1, with TRBD2 matching 9 bases. Trimming at V came to 2 bases and at J to 3 bases, leaving 5 bases not matched to a gene. Germline V CDR1 and CDR2: SQVTM, ANQGSEA. The CDR3 sequence is 15 residues long. CDR3 amino acids: CSVEKGGRVYNEQFF. As DNA, the CDR3 is TGCAGCGTTGAAAAAGGCGGGAGGGTCTACAATGAGCAGTTCTTC.